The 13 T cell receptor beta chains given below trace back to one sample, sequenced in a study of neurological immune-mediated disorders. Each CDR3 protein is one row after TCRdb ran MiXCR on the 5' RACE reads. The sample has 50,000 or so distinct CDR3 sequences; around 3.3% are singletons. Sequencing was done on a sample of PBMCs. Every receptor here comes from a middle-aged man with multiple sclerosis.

CDR3 sequence: CASSFGQGLNTEAFF. In DNA, the CDR3 is TGTGCCAGCAGCTTTGGACAGGGATTGAACACTGAAGCTTTCTTT. J is TRBJ1-1 and V is TRBV11-2; 8 bases agree with TRBD1. Looked up from germline, CDR1 is SGHAT and CDR2 is FQNNGV. CDR3 length equals 15 residues. V lost 3 bases and J lost 0; bases outside the gene matches: 3.

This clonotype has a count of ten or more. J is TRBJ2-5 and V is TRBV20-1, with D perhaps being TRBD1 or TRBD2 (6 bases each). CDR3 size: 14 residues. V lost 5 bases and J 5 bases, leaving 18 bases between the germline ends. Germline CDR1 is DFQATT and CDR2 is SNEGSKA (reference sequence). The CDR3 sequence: CSARAPGARETQYF. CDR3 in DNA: TGCAGTGCTCGCGCCCCGGGGGCGCGTGAGACCCAGTACTTC.

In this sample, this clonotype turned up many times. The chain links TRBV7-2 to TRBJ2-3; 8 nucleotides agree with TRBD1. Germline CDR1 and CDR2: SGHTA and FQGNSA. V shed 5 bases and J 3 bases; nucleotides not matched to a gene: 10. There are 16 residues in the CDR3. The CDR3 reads CASSPPRDRITDTQYF. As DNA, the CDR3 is TGTGCCAGCAGCCCCCCCCGGGACAGGATTACAGATACGCAGTATTTT.

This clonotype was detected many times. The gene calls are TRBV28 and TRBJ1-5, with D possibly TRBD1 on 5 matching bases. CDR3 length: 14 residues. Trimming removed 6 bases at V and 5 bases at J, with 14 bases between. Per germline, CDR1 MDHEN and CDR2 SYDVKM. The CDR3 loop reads CASRSGGGYQPQHF. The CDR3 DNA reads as TGTGCCAGCAGATCCGGGGGAGGTTATCAGCCCCAGCATTTT.

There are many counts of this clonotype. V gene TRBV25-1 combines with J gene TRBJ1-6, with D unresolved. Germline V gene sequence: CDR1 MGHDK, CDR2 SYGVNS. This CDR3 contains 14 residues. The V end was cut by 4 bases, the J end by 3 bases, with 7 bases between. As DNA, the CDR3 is TGTGCCAGCAGTGCCATTAACTATAATTCACCCCTCCACTTT. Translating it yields CASSAINYNSPLHF.

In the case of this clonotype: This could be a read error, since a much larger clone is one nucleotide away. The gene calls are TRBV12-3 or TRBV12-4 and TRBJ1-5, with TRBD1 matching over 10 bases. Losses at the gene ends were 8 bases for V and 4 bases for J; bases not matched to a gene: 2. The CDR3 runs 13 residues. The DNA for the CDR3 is TGTGCCAGCTGGGACAGGGGTAATCAGCCCCAGCATTTT. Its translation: CASWDRGNQPQHF.

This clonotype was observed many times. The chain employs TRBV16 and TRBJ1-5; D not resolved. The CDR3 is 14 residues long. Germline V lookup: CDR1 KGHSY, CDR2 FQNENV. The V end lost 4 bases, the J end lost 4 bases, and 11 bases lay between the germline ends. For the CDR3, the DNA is TGTGCCAGCAGCCCCCAGCGGGGTAATCAGCCCCAGCATTTT. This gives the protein CASSPQRGNQPQHF.

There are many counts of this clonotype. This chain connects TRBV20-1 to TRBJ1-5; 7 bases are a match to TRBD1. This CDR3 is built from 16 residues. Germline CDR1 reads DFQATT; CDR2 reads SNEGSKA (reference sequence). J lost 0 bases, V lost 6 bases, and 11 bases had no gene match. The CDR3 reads CSARGGGSGSNQPQHF. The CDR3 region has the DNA TGCAGTGCCCGGGGAGGGGGCTCTGGTAGCAATCAGCCCCAGCATTTT.

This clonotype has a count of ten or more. DNA for the CDR3: TGCAGTGCTAGAGATGGACTAGCGGGGACAGCCACCCAGTACTTC. It is translated as CSARDGLAGTATQYF. The chain has TRBV20-1 and TRBJ2-5; TRBD2 aligns across 12 bases. Trimming took 0 bases from V and 8 from J; bases not matched to a gene: 7. This CDR3 comprises 15 residues. Per the germline V gene, CDR1 is DFQATT and CDR2 is SNEGSKA (reference sequence).

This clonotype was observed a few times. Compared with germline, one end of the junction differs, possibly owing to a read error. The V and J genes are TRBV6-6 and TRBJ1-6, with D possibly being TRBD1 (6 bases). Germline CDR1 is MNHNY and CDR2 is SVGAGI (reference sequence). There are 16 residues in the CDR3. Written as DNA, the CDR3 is TGTGCCAGCAGCTTGGGGGCGAGAAAATATAATTCACCCCTCAACTTT. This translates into CASSLGARKYNSPLNF.

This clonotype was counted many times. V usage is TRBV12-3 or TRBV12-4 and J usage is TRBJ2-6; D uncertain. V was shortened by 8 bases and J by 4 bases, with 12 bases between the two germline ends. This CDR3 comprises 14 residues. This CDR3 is CASSAATGANVLTF. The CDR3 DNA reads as TGTGCCAGCTCAGCCGCCACCGGGGCCAACGTCCTGACTTTC.

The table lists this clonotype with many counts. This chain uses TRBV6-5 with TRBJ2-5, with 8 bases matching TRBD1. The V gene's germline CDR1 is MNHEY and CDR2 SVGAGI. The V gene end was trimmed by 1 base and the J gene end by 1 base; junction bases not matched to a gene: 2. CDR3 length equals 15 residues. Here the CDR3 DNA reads TGTGCCAGCAGTTACTATGGGACAGGCCAAGAGACCCAGTACTTC. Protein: CASSYYGTGQETQYF.

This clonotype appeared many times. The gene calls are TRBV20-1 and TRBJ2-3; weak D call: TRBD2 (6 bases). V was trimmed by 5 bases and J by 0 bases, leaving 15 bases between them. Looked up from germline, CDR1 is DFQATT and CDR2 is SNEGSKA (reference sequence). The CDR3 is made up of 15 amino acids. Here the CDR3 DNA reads TGCAGTGCTCCGTATGATCGGGGGAGCACAGATACGCAGTATTTT. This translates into CSAPYDRGSTDTQYF.